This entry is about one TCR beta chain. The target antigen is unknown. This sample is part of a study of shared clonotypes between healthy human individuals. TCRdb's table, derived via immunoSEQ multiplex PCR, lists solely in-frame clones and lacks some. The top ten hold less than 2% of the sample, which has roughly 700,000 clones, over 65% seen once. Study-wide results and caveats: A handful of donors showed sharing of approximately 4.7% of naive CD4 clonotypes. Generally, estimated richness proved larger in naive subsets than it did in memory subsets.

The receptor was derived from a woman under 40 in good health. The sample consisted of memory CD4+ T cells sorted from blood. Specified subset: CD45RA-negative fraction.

The CDR3 DNA follows: TGCGCCAGCAGCCAGGCCGGGACAGGGGGGAGCCACGAGCAGTACTTC. Its protein product is CASSQAGTGGSHEQYF. The chain has TRBV4-1 and TRBJ2-7, with 11 bases aligning to TRBD1. Per germline, CDR1 MGHRA and CDR2 YSYEKL. There are 16 residues in the CDR3. Trimming removed 3 bases from V and 5 bases from J; junction bases left unmatched: 9.